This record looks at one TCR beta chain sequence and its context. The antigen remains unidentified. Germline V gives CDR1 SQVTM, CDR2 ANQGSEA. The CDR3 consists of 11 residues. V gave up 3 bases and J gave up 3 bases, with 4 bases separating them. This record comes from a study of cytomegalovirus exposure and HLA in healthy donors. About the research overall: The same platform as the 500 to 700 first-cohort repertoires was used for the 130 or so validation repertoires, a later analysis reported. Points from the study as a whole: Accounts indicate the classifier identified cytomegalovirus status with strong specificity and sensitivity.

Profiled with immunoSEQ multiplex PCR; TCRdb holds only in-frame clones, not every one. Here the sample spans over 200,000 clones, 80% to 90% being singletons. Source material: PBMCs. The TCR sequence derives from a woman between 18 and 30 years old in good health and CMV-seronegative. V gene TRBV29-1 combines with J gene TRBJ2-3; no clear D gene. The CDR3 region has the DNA TGCAGCGTTGACCTGACAGATACGCAGTATTTT. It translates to CSVDLTDTQYF.